The next 15 T cell receptor beta chains were all read from a single sample in a study of Ad26.COV2.S vaccination and SARS-CoV-2 variants. The data were produced by immunoSEQ multiplex PCR, yet TCRdb's version contains in-frame clones alone and is incomplete. The repertoire holds about 350,000 clones, with about 92% as singletons. The sample in question was peripheral blood, obtained after recovery from COVID-19. These receptors all stem from a human donor who had recovered from COVID-19.

The V gene is TRBV9, the J gene TRBJ1-1; D is perhaps TRBD1 (6 bases). The CDR3 spans 14 residues. V lost 3 bases to trimming and J lost 2 bases, with 11 bases between them. From germline, CDR1 is SGDLS and CDR2 YYNGEE. CDR3 protein: CASSASGANTEAFF. CDR3 coding DNA: TGTGCCAGCAGCGCGTCAGGGGCCAACACTGAAGCTTTCTTT.

This sequence joins TRBV5-5 and TRBJ2-3, with unresolved D. The germline gives CDR1 SGHKS, CDR2 YYEKEE (reference sequence). V lost 1 base, J lost 2 bases, and 8 bases lay in between. CDR3 length equals 14 residues. CDR3: CASSLKVDTDTQYF. The DNA for the CDR3 is TGTGCCAGCAGCTTGAAGGTGGACACAGATACGCAGTATTTT.

This clone was seen only once. The CDR3 region is CASSASRDRQETAPNYGYTF. CDR3 in DNA: TGTGCCAGCAGCGCATCCCGGGACAGGCAAGAAACAGCTCCTAACTATGGCTACACCTTC. The J gene is TRBJ1-2, the V gene TRBV12-1; the DNA was not compared with TRBD1, the D call given in the table. TRBV12-1 counts as a pseudogene. The CDR3 is 20 residues long.

The rearrangement uses TRBV7-9 and TRBJ2-7, with 8 bases identical to TRBD1. This CDR3 is 13 amino acids long. Trimming removed 5 bases from V and 3 bases from J; junction bases left unmatched: 3. Germline-derived CDR1 and CDR2 are SEHNR and FQNEAQ (reference sequence). The CDR3 DNA sequence: TGTGCCAGCAGCCGGGGACAGGTCTACGAGCAGTACTTC. Translating gives CASSRGQVYEQYF.

This clone appeared once. This sequence joins TRBV6-6 and TRBJ1-5, with 7 positions matching TRBD1. The J segment lost 9 bases and the V segment lost 7 bases, leaving 9 bases of the junction unmatched. Per germline, CDR1 MNHNY and CDR2 SVGAGI (reference sequence). This CDR3 is built from 13 residues. The DNA for the CDR3 is TGTGCCAGCAACCAGGAGGGGGCAGGGCCCCAGCATTTT. Its translation: CASNQEGAGPQHF.

The chain employs TRBV19 and TRBJ2-7, with D possibly matching TRBD2 (6 bases). The length of the CDR3 is 12 residues. Trimming took off 8 bases at V and 3 bases at J, with 11 bases between the two ends. The germline V gene encodes CDR1 LNHDA and CDR2 SQIVND (reference sequence). CDR3 DNA sequence: TGTGCCAGTGCGGGACGGGGCTACGAGCAGTACTTC. This sequence encodes CASAGRGYEQYF.

The gene calls are TRBV5-1 and TRBJ1-2, with 10 bases identical to TRBD1. Germline CDR1 SGHRS, CDR2 YFSETQ. The length of the CDR3 is 16 residues. Trimming cost V 4 bases and J 5 bases; bases outside gene matches: 11. CDR3 protein: CASSPEGDRGRYGYTF. CDR3 in DNA: TGCGCCAGCAGCCCTGAAGGGGACAGGGGAAGGTATGGCTACACCTTC.

A few counts support this clone. V usage is TRBV10-3 and J usage is TRBJ1-1, with D perhaps matching TRBD1 (5 bases). The CDR3 runs to 15 residues. Trimming stripped 11 bases from V and 5 bases from J, with 24 bases between. Germline V gives CDR1 ENHRY, CDR2 SYGVKD. CDR3 nucleotide sequence: TGTGCCGCCCGCTGGGGGGGTGGAGGAAAGACTGAAGCTTTCTTT. Translated: CAARWGGGGKTEAFF.

J is TRBJ1-1 and V is TRBV5-1, with D maybe TRBD1 (5 bases). This CDR3 region has 14 residues. Germline V lookup: CDR1 SGHRS, CDR2 YFSETQ. The V and J ends lost 8 bases and 0 bases respectively, with 14 bases between them. The CDR3 bases are TGCGCCAGAACGGCGACAGAGATGAACACTGAAGCTTTCTTT. The encoded protein is CARTATEMNTEAFF.

This clone was picked up one time. This chain connects TRBV4-2 to TRBJ1-2; D is ambiguous. Trimming left V 0 bases short and J 8 bases short, with 13 bases between. Germline V gene lookup returns CDR1 LGHNA and CDR2 YNFKEQ. CDR3 length: 14 residues. The DNA for the CDR3 is TGTGCCAGCAGCCAAGAAACAAGGAGGACCGGCTACACCTTC. Translating it yields CASSQETRRTGYTF.

The chain combines TRBV7-2 with TRBJ2-6; D remains unclear. V lost 5 bases and J lost 0, with 5 bases in between. The germline V gene has CDR1 SGHTA and CDR2 FQGNSA. The CDR3 consists of 14 residues. The DNA of the CDR3 is TGTGCCAGCAGCCGGCCCTCTGGGGCCAACGTCCTGACTTTC. Translation: CASSRPSGANVLTF.

The chain couples TRBV7-9 to TRBJ2-3, with 11 bases fitting TRBD2. The CDR3 length is 16 residues. Trimming cost V 4 bases and J 0 bases; bases outside gene matches: 3. Per germline, CDR1 SEHNR and CDR2 FQNEAQ (reference sequence). In DNA, the CDR3 is TGTGCCAGCAGCTCTCGACTAGCGGGGAGCACAGATACGCAGTATTTT. It encodes CASSSRLAGSTDTQYF.

The chain uses TRBV13 and TRBJ2-7, with TRBD2 identical over 11 bases. The CDR3 runs 15 residues. The germline gives CDR1 PRHDT, CDR2 FYEKMQ (reference sequence). V lost 5 bases and J lost 2; bases outside the gene matches: 5. CDR3 protein: CASSPRLAGPYEQYF. The CDR3 DNA sequence: TGTGCCAGCAGCCCACGACTAGCGGGGCCCTACGAGCAGTACTTC.

The chain employs TRBV11-2 and TRBJ2-3; D unresolved. Germline assignment: CDR1 SGHAT and CDR2 FQNNGV. This CDR3 is 14 amino acids long. V lost 3 bases, J lost 8 bases, and 15 bases lay in between. The CDR3 nucleotides read TGTGCCAGCAGCTTCGACTCTAGGACGGGTACGCAGTATTTT. The encoded protein is CASSFDSRTGTQYF.

The chain links TRBV4-1 to TRBJ2-1, with D possibly being TRBD1 (6 bases). This CDR3 comprises 15 residues. V lost 4 bases and J 4 bases, leaving 14 bases between the germline ends. CDR1 and CDR2 from the germline V gene are MGHRA and YSYEKL. CDR3 DNA sequence: TGCGCCAGCAGCCCTACCGACAGGAATTACAATGAGCAGTTCTTC. It yields the protein CASSPTDRNYNEQFF.